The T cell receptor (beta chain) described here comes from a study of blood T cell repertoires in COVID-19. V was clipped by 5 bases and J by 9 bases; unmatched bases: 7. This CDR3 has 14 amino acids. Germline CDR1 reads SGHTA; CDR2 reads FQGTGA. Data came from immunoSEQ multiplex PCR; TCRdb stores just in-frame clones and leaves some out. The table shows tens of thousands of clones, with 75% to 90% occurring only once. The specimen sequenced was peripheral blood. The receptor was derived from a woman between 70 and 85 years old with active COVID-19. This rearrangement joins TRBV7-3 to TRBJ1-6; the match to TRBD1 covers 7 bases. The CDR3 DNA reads TGTGCCAGCAGCCTCGACAGGGTTGGTTCACCCCTCCACTTT. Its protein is CASSLDRVGSPLHF.